A single sample gave rise to the 19 T cell receptor beta chains below, sequenced in a study of T-cell reconstitution after alpha-beta-depleted transplantation in children. Researchers prepared the TCRbeta library using unique molecular identifiers, the study reports. Using its own MiXCR run on the PCR reads, TCRdb lists one record per CDR3 protein. Of more than 60,000 distinct CDR3 sequences in the sample, around 7.9% were seen once. The input for sequencing was PBMCs from the stem cell graft donor, taken from the stem cell graft. These receptors were collected from a human donor who donated a stem cell graft to a child with acute lymphoblastic leukemia.

This clonotype was observed many times. The chain recombines TRBV6-5 with TRBJ2-7; 9 bases match TRBD1. The junction had 4 bases not matched to a gene; V was cut back by 0 bases and J by 4 bases. This CDR3 has 15 amino acids. Germline loops: CDR1 MNHEY, CDR2 SVGAGI. The CDR3 is CASSYSRDRAYEQYF. The CDR3 DNA is TGTGCCAGCAGTTACTCGCGGGACAGGGCTTACGAGCAGTACTTC.

The rearrangement joins TRBV28 to TRBJ2-3; D is undetermined. Germline CDR1 reads MDHEN; CDR2 reads SYDVKM. The ends were cut back, 5 bases at V and 11 bases at J, with 11 bases in the middle. The CDR3 length is 11 residues. The CDR3 sequence is CASSRLLGQYF. The CDR3 DNA follows: TGTGCCAGCAGTCGCCTACTGGGGCAGTATTTT.

Comments on this clonotype: Likely a read error: the CDR3 ends without its conserved phenylalanine or tryptophan. It is unclear where the CDR3 begins or ends on the DNA, so no DNA is shown, and the CDR3 is as TCRdb lists it. The V and J genes are TRBV5-1 and TRBJ2-2. Ends included, the CDR3 has 14 residues. Germline CDR1 and CDR2: SGHRS and YFSETQ. This chain's CDR3 is CAMSSVLISWVLLC.

A few counts support this clonotype. The chain combines TRBV5-1 with TRBJ2-1, with 7 bases aligning to TRBD2. Trimming took 2 bases from V and 2 from J; bases not matched to a gene: 10. CDR1 is SGHRS, CDR2 YFSETQ, per germline. The CDR3 extends over 17 amino acids. The CDR3, as DNA: TGCGCCAGCAGCTTAGGGAAGGCGGGAGTAACCTACAATGAGCAGTTCTTC. It yields the protein CASSLGKAGVTYNEQFF.

This clonotype was seen repeatedly, ten times or more. V is TRBV18 and J is TRBJ2-2; no reliable D call. The CDR3 has 18 amino acids. The V and J ends lost 3 bases and 0 bases respectively, with 17 bases between them. The germline V gene encodes CDR1 KGHSH and CDR2 LQKENI. The CDR3 protein is CASSPLPAVSSNTGELFF. The CDR3 nucleotides are TGTGCCAGCTCACCCCTACCCGCGGTCTCCTCGAACACCGGGGAGCTGTTTTTT.

This clonotype was observed at least ten times. The rearrangement joins TRBV5-1 to TRBJ2-7; 7 bases are shared with TRBD1. Unmatched junction bases numbered 4, after V lost 4 bases and J lost 0 bases. Germline V gene data show CDR1 as SGHRS and CDR2 as YFSETQ. This CDR3 has 14 amino acids. The CDR3 sequence: CASSRDSVSYEQYF. The CDR3 nucleotides read TGCGCCAGCAGCCGGGACAGCGTCTCCTACGAGCAGTACTTC.

This clonotype was observed many times. DNA of the CDR3: TGTGCCAGCAAAGAGCGGGCCTCGTACGAGCAGTACTTC. Its translation is CASKERASYEQYF. The chain has TRBV6-2 or TRBV6-3 and TRBJ2-7; TRBD2 might be the D (6 bases). The CDR3 runs to 13 residues. The germline V gene encodes CDR1 MNHEY and CDR2 SVGEGT. The V gene lost 7 bases and the J gene lost 4 bases, with 14 bases spanning the gap.

The chain links TRBV4-1 to TRBJ2-7; a possible D gene is TRBD2 (6 bases). The CDR3 has 14 amino acids. CDR1 and CDR2 (germline): MGHRA, YSYEKL. The V end was cut by 4 bases, the J end by 7 bases, with 17 bases between. CDR3 in amino acids: CASSRSRLREEQYF. The DNA for the CDR3 is TGCGCCAGCAGCCGATCAAGGCTACGGGAGGAGCAGTACTTC.

This chain links TRBV6-1 with TRBJ2-5; no definite D call. The CDR3 sequence is 15 residues long. The germline CDR1 and CDR2 sequences are MNHNS and SASEGT. Trimming removed 1 base at V and 2 bases at J, with 11 bases between. In DNA form, the CDR3 reads TGTGCCAGCAGTGAAGTTGTAGGAATACAAGAGACCCAGTACTTC. It yields the protein CASSEVVGIQETQYF.

This clonotype was detected many times. The chain employs TRBV5-1 and TRBJ2-7, with D unclear. Trimming took 1 base from V and 2 from J, leaving 4 bases between them. CDR1 SGHRS and CDR2 YFSETQ come from the germline V gene. The CDR3 has 12 residues. CDR3 nucleotides: TGCGCCAGCAGCTTGAGCGCCTACGAGCAGTACTTC. The encoded protein is CASSLSAYEQYF.

At least ten counts were recorded for this clonotype. The V and J genes are TRBV5-5 and TRBJ2-4, with D uncertain. CDR1 is SGHKS and CDR2 is YYEKEE in the germline V gene (reference sequence). This CDR3 is 13 amino acids long. V was clipped by 4 bases and J by 8 bases, with 13 bases between them. As DNA, the CDR3 is TGTGCCAGCAGCCCACAGTGGGGATACATTCAGTACTTC. It codes for CASSPQWGYIQYF.

This clonotype was detected many times. V and J are TRBV6-1 and TRBJ2-2; D remains ambiguous. Germline V lookup: CDR1 MNHNS, CDR2 SASEGT. Trimming shortened V by 2 bases and J by 7 bases, and 8 bases separated the two germline ends. This CDR3 contains 13 residues. DNA for the CDR3: TGTGCCAGCAGTGAAAGGTCCAGCGGGGAGCTGTTTTTT. As protein: CASSERSSGELFF.

This clonotype was seen many times. This chain links TRBV19 with TRBJ1-1; D uncertain. The V end lost 3 bases, the J end lost 1 base, and 15 bases lay between the germline ends. This CDR3 spans 16 amino acids. Germline assignment: CDR1 LNHDA and CDR2 SQIVND (reference sequence). The CDR3 region has the DNA TGTGCCAGTAGTATCCTATTCCCCGCAGGGAACACTGAAGCTTTCTTT. It encodes CASSILFPAGNTEAFF.

This clonotype has at least ten counts. The genes are TRBV7-8 and TRBJ1-5; possible D gene TRBD1, 5 bases. V dropped 5 bases and J dropped 4 bases, with 12 bases sitting between them. CDR1 is SGHVS and CDR2 is FQNEAQ in the germline V gene. This CDR3 spans 14 amino acids. The DNA of the CDR3 is TGTGCCAGCAGCGCCGACAGCGGGAATCAGCCCCAGCATTTT. Its protein is CASSADSGNQPQHF.

This clonotype was recorded at least ten times. A read error may produce the germline difference seen at one junction end. The V call is TRBV5-1, the J call TRBJ2-2; a weak D match, TRBD2 (5 bases). Germline loops: CDR1 SGHRS, CDR2 YFSETQ. The CDR3 is 14 residues long. DNA of the CDR3: TGCGCCAGTTCCATGACGGGGAACACCGGGGATCTGTTTTTT. It codes for CASSMTGNTGDLFF.

This clonotype was seen ten or more times. V usage is TRBV27 and J usage is TRBJ1-5; TRBD1 might be the D (5 bases). V lost 3 bases to trimming and J lost 5 bases, with 8 bases between them. From germline, CDR1 is MNHEY and CDR2 SMNVEV (reference sequence). CDR3 length: 13 amino acids. The CDR3 DNA sequence: TGTGCCAGCAGTTTCCAGGGAGATCAGCCCCAGCATTTT. Its translation: CASSFQGDQPQHF.

At least ten counts were recorded for this clonotype. The chain joins TRBV12-3 or TRBV12-4 to TRBJ2-2; 8 nucleotides match TRBD2. This CDR3 has 15 residues. Trimming cost V 2 bases and J 4 bases; bases outside gene matches: 3. The CDR3 protein is CASSLTSGSTGELFF. CDR3 nucleotides: TGTGCCAGCAGTTTAACTAGCGGAAGCACCGGGGAGCTGTTTTTT.

This clonotype was seen repeatedly, ten times or more. CDR3 residues: CSAPGTPNFQETQYF. The DNA for the CDR3 is TGCAGTGCTCCCGGGACCCCTAATTTCCAAGAGACCCAGTACTTC. The V gene is TRBV20-1, the J gene TRBJ2-5; either TRBD1 or TRBD2 may fit D (5 bases each). CDR3 length: 15 amino acids. Trimming cost V 5 bases and J 1 base, with 17 bases left between them. From germline, CDR1 is DFQATT and CDR2 SNEGSKA (reference sequence).

This clonotype was observed many times. This chain links TRBV12-3 or TRBV12-4 with TRBJ2-2, with 7 bases fitting TRBD1. Unmatched junction bases numbered 8, after V lost 6 bases and J lost 4 bases. The CDR3 runs to 15 residues. This CDR3 reads CASRAGTESTGELFF. In nucleotides, the CDR3 is TGTGCCAGCAGGGCCGGGACAGAAAGCACCGGGGAGCTGTTTTTT.